A selection of T cell receptor beta chains follows, all from one sample in a study of blood T cell repertoires in COVID-19. The assay was immunoSEQ multiplex PCR, and TCRdb's table has in-frame clones only and misses some. The sample holds around 330,000 clones; more than 75% are singletons and the top ten take 3.5% to 4.5%. Input material: peripheral blood. These receptor sequences come from a woman between 50 and 59 years old with active or convalescent COVID-19. CDR3s include the opening cysteine and the closing phenylalanine or tryptophan. Each record gives: J gene, D gene, V gene, clone size, CDR3 protein, CDR3 DNA. D genes are given only for firm matches. The listing skips clone size in some rows; elsewhere it reads once, few, many or a size class.

TRBJ2-2 | NA | TRBV18 | NA | CASSPTRADGELFF | TGTGCCAGCTCACCAACCCGTGCGGACGGGGAGCTGTTTTTT
TRBJ2-3 | TRBD1 | TRBV3-1/TRBV3-2 | once | CASSRGQGNTDTQYF | TGTGCCAGCAGCCGAGGACAGGGAAACACAGATACGCAGTATTTT
TRBJ1-4 | NA | TRBV7-8 | NA | CASSSESRYEKLFF | TGTGCCAGCAGCTCCGAGTCCCGGTACGAAAAACTGTTTTTT
TRBJ2-7 | TRBD2 | TRBV9 | NA | CASSVSGSGYEQYF | TGTGCCAGCAGCGTGAGCGGGAGCGGGTACGAGCAGTACTTC
TRBJ1-1 | NA | TRBV5-4 | few | CASSFPGQVAEAFF | TGTGCCAGCAGCTTCCCGGGACAAGTGGCTGAAGCTTTCTTT
TRBJ2-6 | NA | TRBV19 | NA | CASKGVTGANVLTF | TGTGCCAGTAAAGGGGTTACTGGGGCCAACGTCCTGACTTTC
TRBJ1-1 | NA | TRBV5-5 | once | CASSLSGKLWTEAFF | TGTGCCAGCAGCTTGTCGGGTAAACTGTGGACTGAAGCTTTCTTT
TRBJ1-4 | NA | TRBV28 | once | CASSPSGVMGEKLFF | TGTGCCAGCAGTCCCTCAGGGGTAATGGGTGAAAAACTGTTTTTT
TRBJ2-7 | NA | TRBV10-3 | NA | CAISESAYEQYF | TGTGCCATCAGTGAGTCCGCCTACGAGCAGTACTTC
TRBJ1-1 | NA | TRBV29-1 | NA | CSVDSSMNTEAFF | TGCAGCGTTGATAGCAGTATGAACACTGAAGCTTTCTTT
TRBJ1-2 | NA | TRBV4-1 | NA | CASSQEGGQGTFGYTF | TGCGCCAGCAGCCAAGAGGGTGGGCAGGGTACATTTGGCTACACCTTC
TRBJ2-5 | TRBD2 | TRBV5-1 | NA | CASSTFLAGQETQYF | TGCGCCAGCAGCACTTTCTTAGCGGGTCAAGAGACCCAGTACTTC
TRBJ2-1 | NA | TRBV5-4 | NA | CASSFGLPSYNEQFF | TGTGCCAGCAGCTTCGGACTACCTTCCTACAATGAGCAGTTCTTC
TRBJ2-3 | NA | TRBV5-4 | once | CASSLPELDTQYF | TGTGCCAGCAGCCTACCTGAGTTGGATACGCAGTATTTT
TRBJ1-3 | TRBD1 | TRBV7-2 | NA | CASSSVQGRGGNTIYF | TGTGCCAGCAGCTCCGTACAGGGGCGGGGTGGAAACACCATATATTTT
TRBJ1-1 | NA | TRBV7-8 | once | CASSLRQPNTEAFF | TGTGCCAGCAGCTTACGACAGCCGAACACTGAAGCTTTCTTT
TRBJ2-2 | NA | TRBV6-5 | NA | CASSFGLVRGTGELFF | TGTGCCAGCAGTTTCGGACTAGTTAGGGGGACCGGGGAGCTGTTTTTT
TRBJ1-5 | TRBD1 | TRBV2 | NA | CASSEYRGRGGNQPQHF | TGTGCCAGCAGTGAGTACAGGGGGCGCGGCGGCAATCAGCCCCAGCATTTT
TRBJ2-3 | NA | TRBV14 | NA | CASSQWDLDTDTQYF | TGTGCCAGCAGCCAATGGGACTTGGACACAGATACGCAGTATTTT
TRBJ2-1 | NA | TRBV6-2/TRBV6-3 | NA | CASSLPGYNEQFF | TGTGCCAGCAGTTTGCCGGGATACAATGAGCAGTTCTTC
TRBJ1-5 | TRBD1 | TRBV19 | NA | CASSIEGQGALQPQHF | TGTGCCAGTAGTATAGAAGGACAGGGGGCGTTACAGCCCCAGCATTTT
TRBJ1-4 | TRBD1 | TRBV28 | NA | CASSLTGEGANEKLFF | TGTGCCAGCAGTTTGACAGGGGAGGGAGCTAATGAAAAACTGTTTTTT
TRBJ2-5 | NA | TRBV5-8 | NA | CASSFGTHQETQYF | TGTGCCAGCAGCTTTGGGACTCATCAAGAGACCCAGTACTTC
TRBJ2-3 | NA | TRBV10-3 | NA | CAISSKWPQEGTDTQYF | TGTGCCATCTCTTCGAAGTGGCCACAGGAGGGGACAGATACGCAGTATTTT
TRBJ2-7 | TRBD2 | TRBV3-1/TRBV3-2 | NA | CASSQEAPYGLAASYEQYF | TGTGCCAGCAGCCAAGAGGCGCCATACGGACTAGCGGCCTCCTACGAGCAGTACTTC
TRBJ1-2 | TRBD1 | TRBV25-1 | NA | CATQQQGGTASGYTF | TGTGCCACCCAACAACAGGGGGGAACTGCCTCTGGCTACACCTTC
TRBJ2-7 | TRBD2 | TRBV19 | NA | CASGPGTSGRAAQYF | TGTGCCAGTGGACCCGGGACTAGCGGGAGGGCCGCGCAGTACTTC
TRBJ2-2 | NA | TRBV12-3/TRBV12-4 | NA | CASSFGVAGELFF | TGTGCCAGCAGTTTCGGAGTGGCGGGGGAGCTGTTTTTT
TRBJ1-2 | NA | TRBV12-3/TRBV12-4 | NA | CASSSGFFGYTF | TGTGCCAGCAGTTCGGGGTTCTTCGGCTACACCTTC
TRBJ1-5 | TRBD1 | TRBV6-5 | NA | CASSRAGQGEKPQHF | TGTGCCAGCTCGAGGGCAGGACAGGGAGAAAAGCCCCAGCATTTT
TRBJ1-5 | NA | TRBV6-5 | NA | CASSYSRGFNQPQHF | TGTGCCAGCAGTTACTCGAGGGGGTTCAATCAGCCCCAGCATTTT
TRBJ1-1 | TRBD1 | TRBV5-1 | few | CASSPYRGPEAFF | TGCGCCAGCAGCCCCTACAGGGGCCCTGAAGCTTTCTTT
TRBJ2-5 | TRBD1 | TRBV28 | NA | CASSFGTGGLETQYF | TGTGCCAGCAGTTTCGGGACAGGGGGCCTGGAGACCCAGTACTTC
TRBJ2-2 | TRBD2 | TRBV7-2 | NA | CASSLVGGSAGELFF | TGTGCCAGCAGCTTAGTGGGAGGGTCTGCCGGGGAGCTGTTTTTT
TRBJ2-7 | TRBD2 | TRBV7-2 | NA | CASSLVSSGSYEQYF | TGTGCCAGCAGCTTAGTTTCTAGCGGGAGCTACGAGCAGTACTTC
TRBJ2-1 | NA | TRBV2 | NA | CASRPTRGSSYNEQFF | TGTGCCAGCAGACCCACTAGGGGGAGCTCCTACAATGAGCAGTTCTTC
TRBJ2-7 | TRBD1 | TRBV24-1 | NA | CATSDSDRDSYEQYF | TGTGCCACCAGTGATTCCGACAGGGACTCCTACGAGCAGTACTTC
TRBJ1-2 | NA | TRBV4-3 | NA | CASSQGAGFGYTF | TGCGCCAGCAGCCAAGGGGCGGGGTTCGGCTACACCTTC
TRBJ2-5 | TRBD2 | TRBV6-5 | NA | CASSYGLAGGQETQYF | TGTGCCAGCAGTTACGGGCTAGCGGGGGGGCAAGAGACCCAGTACTTC
TRBJ2-1 | NA | TRBV19 | NA | CASSIVRDNEQFF | TGTGCCAGTAGTATAGTTCGCGACAATGAGCAGTTCTTC